What follows are 20 T cell receptor beta chains derived from one specimen sequenced in a study of cytomegalovirus exposure and HLA in healthy donors. Amplification used 60 Vbeta primers and 13 Jbeta primers. Sequencing was performed with immunoSEQ multiplex PCR; in TCRdb, only in-frame clones are kept and a portion is missing. Among a few hundred thousand clones listed, about nine tenths were seen once. Sequencing was performed on PBMCs. The origin of the receptors is a girl aged 2 to 9 in good health and CMV-seronegative.

This chain uses TRBV11-2 with TRBJ2-7; 12 bases line up with TRBD2. This CDR3 is 18 amino acids long. Germline V gives CDR1 SGHAT, CDR2 FQNNGV. Losses at the gene ends were 5 bases for V and 0 bases for J; bases not matched to a gene: 11. CDR3 coding DNA: TGTGCCAGCAGCGCCCGGACTAGCGGGATGGGGGACTCCTACGAGCAGTACTTC. Protein: CASSARTSGMGDSYEQYF.

V and J are TRBV19 and TRBJ2-3; 8 bases line up with TRBD2. The CDR3 is 13 amino acids. In germline, CDR1 is LNHDA, CDR2 SQIVND (reference sequence). V dropped 7 bases and J dropped 13; count of bases not matched to a gene: 13. The DNA for the CDR3 is TGTGCCAGTAACCCCTCCCCGGGACTAGAAGAGTATTTT. This translates into CASNPSPGLEEYF. Full variable domain (missing parts from reference TRBV19 and TRBJ2-3): DGGITQSPKYLFRKEGQNVTLSCEQNLNHDAMYWYRQDPGQGLRLIYYSQIVNDFQKGDIAEGYSVSREKKESFPLTVTSAQKNPTAFYLCASNPSPGLEEYFGPGTRLTVL.

The chain carries TRBV19 and TRBJ2-2, with 10 bases matching TRBD2. Looked up from germline, CDR1 is LNHDA and CDR2 is SQIVND (reference sequence). The J segment lost 10 bases and the V segment lost 5 bases, leaving 13 bases of the junction unmatched. This CDR3 has 16 residues. The CDR3 DNA is TGTGCCAGTAGTCGAACTAGCGGGACCCCTCCAGCGGAGCTGTTTTTT. Its protein product is CASSRTSGTPPAELFF.

The rearrangement links TRBV19 to TRBJ2-1, with 7 bases matching TRBD1. The CDR3 is made up of 15 amino acids. Germline lookup yields CDR1 LNHDA and CDR2 SQIVND (reference sequence). Trimming cost V 6 bases and J 4 bases; bases outside gene matches: 9. The CDR3 sequence is CASSPTPTGYNEQFF. The CDR3 DNA follows: TGTGCCAGTAGCCCCACCCCGACAGGGTACAATGAGCAGTTCTTC.

This chain uses TRBV23-1 with TRBJ1-1; D may be TRBD1 (6 bases). TRBV23-1 is an open reading frame whose function is uncertain. This CDR3 region has 16 residues. Trimming pared 4 bases from V and 3 bases from J, leaving 18 bases between. The CDR3 DNA reads TGCGCCAGCAGTCGCGGGAGGGAGGGGGGGTACACTGAAGCTTTCTTT. Amino acid sequence: CASSRGREGGYTEAFF.

The CDR3 sequence is CASSLGWGSMNTEAFF. The DNA for the CDR3 is TGTGCCAGCAGTTTAGGTTGGGGCAGCATGAACACTGAAGCTTTCTTT. The chain uses TRBV28 and TRBJ1-1, with D possibly being TRBD1 (5 bases). The CDR3 consists of 16 residues. Trimming removed 2 bases at V and 0 bases at J, with 13 bases between. Germline CDR1 is MDHEN and CDR2 is SYDVKM.

Concerning this clone: Other DNA variants within this sample encode the same CDR3. This rearrangement joins TRBV18 to TRBJ2-7; the match to TRBD2 covers 8 bases. Germline CDR1 KGHSH, CDR2 LQKENI. Losses at the gene ends were 0 bases for V and 4 bases for J; bases not matched to a gene: 2. The CDR3 is 14 amino acids. DNA for the CDR3: TGTGCCAGCTCACCACCTAGCGGGGCTTACGAGCAGTACTTC. This translates into CASSPPSGAYEQYF.

The J gene is TRBJ2-1, the V gene TRBV6-1, with 7 bases lining up with TRBD2. With 2 bases clipped from V and 3 bases from J, the junction kept 4 bases outside the gene matches. Looked up from germline, CDR1 is MNHNS and CDR2 is SASEGT. There are 15 residues in the CDR3. As DNA, the CDR3 is TGTGCCAGCAGTGAACTAGCGGATTTCTACAATGAGCAGTTCTTC. Amino acid sequence: CASSELADFYNEQFF.

This chain links TRBV13 with TRBJ2-1; the D gene is possibly TRBD1 (5 bases). This CDR3 region has 16 residues. Trimming pared 3 bases from V and 5 bases from J, leaving 17 bases between. Germline loops: CDR1 PRHDT, CDR2 FYEKMQ (reference sequence). The CDR3 nucleotides read TGTGCCAGCAGCTTTACGGCAGGGTGGTCTAACAATGAGCAGTTCTTC. Translation gives CASSFTAGWSNNEQFF. Supplemented by reference TRBV13 and TRBJ2-1, the full variable domain reads AAGVIQSPRHLIKEKRETATLKCYPIPRHDTVYWYQQGPGQDPQFLISFYEKMQSDKGSIPDRFSAQQFSDYHSELNMSSLELGDSALYFCASSFTAGWSNNEQFFGPGTRLTVL.

The chain recombines TRBV5-1 with TRBJ1-1; no reliable D call. Trimming cost V 4 bases and J 4 bases, with 14 bases left between them. The CDR3 runs to 14 residues. In germline, CDR1 is SGHRS, CDR2 YFSETQ. The CDR3 here is CASSPSRVGTEAFF. The CDR3 DNA follows: TGCGCCAGCAGCCCAAGTCGGGTCGGCACTGAAGCTTTCTTT.

The sample holds one count of this clone. V is TRBV11-2 and J is TRBJ2-5; D is unclear. The CDR3 contains 14 residues. Trimming took 2 bases from V and 4 from J, leaving 11 bases between them. Germline V lookup: CDR1 SGHAT, CDR2 FQNNGV. The CDR3 DNA follows: TGTGCCAGCAGCTTAATTGCCGGGTTAGAGACCCAGTACTTC. This gives the protein CASSLIAGLETQYF.

On this clone: Distinct nucleotide sequences in the sample also encode this CDR3. The rearrangement uses TRBV7-9 and TRBJ1-2; 7 nucleotides align to TRBD1. From germline, CDR1 is SEHNR and CDR2 FQNEAQ (reference sequence). The CDR3 has 13 residues. V lost 5 bases and J lost 5; bases outside the gene matches: 5. Written as DNA, the CDR3 is TGTGCCAGCAGCCCGGGACAGACTTATGGCTACACCTTC. Protein sequence: CASSPGQTYGYTF.

The chain combines TRBV14 with TRBJ2-5; TRBD2 agrees at 9 bases. The germline CDR1 and CDR2 sequences are SGHDN and FVKESK. The CDR3 is made up of 16 amino acids. After removal of 3 bases from V and 1 base from J, the junction contained 6 bases not matched to a gene. The CDR3 loop reads CASSQVASGIQETQYF. CDR3 nucleotide sequence: TGTGCCAGCAGCCAGGTGGCTAGCGGGATCCAAGAGACCCAGTACTTC.

The CDR3 DNA reads TGTGCCAGCAGCGAGGGACTAGGGAGACCTACGCAGTATTTT. Encoded protein: CASSEGLGRPTQYF. The chain has TRBV9 and TRBJ2-3; 8 bases are shared with TRBD2. CDR3 length: 14 residues. Trimming took 3 bases from V and 8 from J; bases not matched to a gene: 8. Germline V lookup: CDR1 SGDLS, CDR2 YYNGEE.

V gene TRBV5-1 combines with J gene TRBJ2-4; the match to TRBD2 covers 7 bases. J was trimmed by 0 bases and V by 4 bases; bases with no gene match: 7. Germline values: CDR1 SGHRS, CDR2 YFSETQ. This CDR3 region has 16 residues. CDR3 bases: TGCGCCAGCAGCGATACTAGCGACTTAGCCAAAAACATTCAGTACTTC. Its protein is CASSDTSDLAKNIQYF.

The chain has TRBV30 and TRBJ1-4; 7 bases line up with TRBD1. The trim removed 6 bases at V and 8 bases at J, leaving 3 bases unmatched. The CDR3 totals 11 residues. CDR1 and CDR2 (germline): GTSNPN, SVGIG (reference sequence). CDR3: CACQDREKLFF. The CDR3 coding sequence is TGTGCCTGCCAGGACAGGGAAAAACTGTTTTTT.

The gene calls are TRBV5-4 and TRBJ2-3; 10 nucleotides agree with TRBD2. V trimming: 4 bases; J trimming: 3 bases; junction bases outside the gene matches: 11. Germline CDR1 SGHNT, CDR2 YYREEE (reference sequence). The CDR3 runs to 17 residues. CDR3 bases: TGTGCCAGCAGCCGACCCGAAGCGGGGGGGCATACAGATACGCAGTATTTT. The encoded protein is CASSRPEAGGHTDTQYF.

The V and J genes are TRBV5-4 and TRBJ2-1; D is unresolved. The germline gives CDR1 SGHNT, CDR2 YYREEE (reference sequence). Trimming cost V 4 bases and J 9 bases, with 14 bases left between them. The CDR3 has 13 amino acids. The CDR3 protein is CASSPAELGEQFF. The DNA for the CDR3 is TGTGCCAGCAGCCCCGCGGAGCTCGGTGAGCAGTTCTTC.

This clone has only a few counts. The chain joins TRBV30 to TRBJ2-5; D is undetermined. Between the trimmed V and J ends, which lost 0 bases and 5 bases, there was a span of 7 bases. The germline V gene has CDR1 GTSNPN and CDR2 SVGIG (reference sequence). This CDR3 has 12 residues. The CDR3 nucleotides read TGTGCCTGGAGTGTGGTCGGTGAGACCCAGTACTTC. Amino acids: CAWSVVGETQYF.

The gene calls are TRBV6-5 and TRBJ1-4; D may be TRBD1 (6 bases). The CDR3 runs 16 residues. V lost 4 bases and J 2 bases, leaving 14 bases between the germline ends. Germline CDR1 is MNHEY and CDR2 is SVGAGI. The CDR3 loop is CASSFRGAGTNEKLFF. The CDR3 DNA follows: TGTGCCAGCAGTTTCAGGGGCGCCGGGACTAATGAAAAACTGTTTTTT.